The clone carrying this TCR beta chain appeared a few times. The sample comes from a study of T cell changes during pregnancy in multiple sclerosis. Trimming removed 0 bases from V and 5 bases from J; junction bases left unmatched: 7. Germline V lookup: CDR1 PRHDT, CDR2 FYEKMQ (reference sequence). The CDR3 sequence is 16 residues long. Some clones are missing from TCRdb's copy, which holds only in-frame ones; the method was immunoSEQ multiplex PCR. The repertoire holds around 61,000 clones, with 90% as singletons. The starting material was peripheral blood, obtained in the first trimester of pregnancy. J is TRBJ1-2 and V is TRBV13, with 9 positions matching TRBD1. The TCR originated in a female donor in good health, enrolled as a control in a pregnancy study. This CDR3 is CASSLGLGDRVYGYTF. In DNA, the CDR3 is TGTGCCAGCAGCTTAGGACTAGGGGACAGGGTGTATGGCTACACCTTC.